Listed below are T cell receptor beta chains from one sample, sequenced in a study of CD8 T cells in ankylosing spondylitis. One entry per CDR3 protein results from TCRdb running MiXCR on the 5' RACE reads. The sample contains more than 100,000 distinct CDR3 sequences, 11% of which appear only once. The sequenced material came from blood, either unsorted or a sorted T cell fraction (not recorded which). Receptors originate from a female donor with ankylosing spondylitis or in good health (not recorded which). CDR3s include the opening cysteine and the closing phenylalanine or tryptophan. The D gene is left open where the match is weak. Expanded clones are given a class, and other clones once, few, many or no size at all.

CDR3 length	clone size	D gene	V gene	J gene	CDR3 DNA	CDR3 protein
16	many	.	TRBV7-8	TRBJ2-6	TGTGCCAGCAGCTTAGAACGGAGCTCTGGGGCCAACGTCCTGACTTTC	CASSLERSSGANVLTF
13	many	.	TRBV20-1	TRBJ1-5	TGCAGTGCTAGGGGCAGCATTAATCAGCCCCAGCATTTT	CSARGSINQPQHF
15	many	TRBD1	TRBV18	TRBJ2-7	TGTGCCAGCTCGCCGGACAGGGTGATCTCCTACGAGCAGTACTTC	CASSPDRVISYEQYF
15	.	.	TRBV21-1	TRBJ2-5	TGTGCCAGCAGCGCCCGCCCGGGACAGGGAGGGGCCCAATACTTC	CASSARPGQGGAQYF
13	many	TRBD1	TRBV19	TRBJ1-1	TGTGCCAGTGGCCGGACAGGGGGCACTGAAGCTTTCTTT	CASGRTGGTEAFF
16	many	.	TRBV29-1	TRBJ2-3	TGCAGCGTTGAAGCCCACCGGCGGGCCAACACAGATACGCAGTATTTT	CSVEAHRRANTDTQYF
19	few	TRBD1	TRBV7-9	TRBJ1-4	TGTGCCAGCAGCTTAGGACCGGGACAGGGGGAGGCGACTAATGAAAAACTGTTTTTT	CASSLGPGQGEATNEKLFF
15	many	TRBD1	TRBV10-3	TRBJ1-6	TGTGCCATCAAGGGGACAGGGGGGAATAATTCACCCCTCCACTTT	CAIKGTGGNNSPLHF
11	many	.	TRBV29-1	TRBJ2-5	TGCAGCGTTGTGTTCGTGGAGACCCAGTACTTC	CSVVFVETQYF
16	many	.	TRBV10-2	TRBJ2-1	TGCGCCAGCAGTGGAGTCGGGAAGGGTTCCTACAATGAGCAGTTCTTC	CASSGVGKGSYNEQFF
14	many	.	TRBV6-4	TRBJ2-2	TGTGCCAGCAGCGGGACGACAGAGGGCGGGGAGCTGTTTTTT	CASSGTTEGGELFF
14	many	.	TRBV29-1	TRBJ2-2	TGCAGCGTGACGTGGGGCAGTCAGACCGGGGAGCTGTTTTTT	CSVTWGSQTGELFF
24	.	.	TRBV24-1	TRBJ2-1	.	CATSPGTGITMSSSSGQGHGEQFF
13	.	.	TRBV6-1	TRBJ2-3	TGTGCCAGCAGTCCGAGAGTTCGAGATACGCAGTATTTT	CASSPRVRDTQYF
13	many	.	TRBV5-1	TRBJ2-1	TGCGCCAGCGCTGAGTGGGGTACCAATGAGCAGTTCTTC	CASAEWGTNEQFF
14	many	TRBD1	TRBV6-5	TRBJ1-2	TGTGCCAGCAGTTACCGTGGACAGGGGGATGGCTACACCTTC	CASSYRGQGDGYTF
16	few	TRBD1	TRBV5-1	TRBJ1-1	TGCGCCAGCAAAGCAGAAGGCGGGACAGCCCTTTCTGAAGCTTTCTTT	CASKAEGGTALSEAFF
17	many	.	TRBV18	TRBJ1-1	TGTGCCAGCTCACCAGGGGTAATGCAGGGATTCGACACTGAAGCTTTCTTT	CASSPGVMQGFDTEAFF
14	many	.	TRBV5-1	TRBJ1-1	TGCGCCAGCAGCTTGGCCCCACAGAACACTGAAGCTTTCTTT	CASSLAPQNTEAFF
18	few	.	TRBV15	TRBJ1-5	TGTGCCACCAGCAGGGGAGGGAAGGGCCGATATAGCAATCAGCCCCAGCATTTT	CATSRGGKGRYSNQPQHF
14	.	.	TRBV10-1	TRBJ2-3	TGCGCCAGCAGTGAGTCGATCGCGGGGGATACGCAGTATTTT	CASSESIAGDTQYF
15	many	.	TRBV5-6	TRBJ2-2	TGTGCCAGCTTGTATGGTGGGATGAACACCGGGGAGCTGTTTTTT	CASLYGGMNTGELFF
16	many	TRBD1	TRBV4-1	TRBJ2-7	TGCGCCAGCACCCCAGATCCCGGGACAGAATTCTACGAGCAGTACTTC	CASTPDPGTEFYEQYF